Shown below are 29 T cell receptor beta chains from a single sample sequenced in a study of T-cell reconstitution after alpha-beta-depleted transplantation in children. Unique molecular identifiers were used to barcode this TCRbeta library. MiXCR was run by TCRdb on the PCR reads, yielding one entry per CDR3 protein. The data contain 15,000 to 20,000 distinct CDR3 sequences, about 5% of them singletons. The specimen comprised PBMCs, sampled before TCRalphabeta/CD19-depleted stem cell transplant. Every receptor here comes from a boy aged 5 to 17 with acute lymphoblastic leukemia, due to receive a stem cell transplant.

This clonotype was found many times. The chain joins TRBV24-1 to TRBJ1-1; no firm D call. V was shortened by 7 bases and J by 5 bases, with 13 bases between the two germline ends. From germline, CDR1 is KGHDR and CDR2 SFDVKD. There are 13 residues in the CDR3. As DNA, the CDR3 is TGTGCCACCAGGCCGGGTCCGGGGACTGAAGCTTTCTTT. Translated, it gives CATRPGPGTEAFF.

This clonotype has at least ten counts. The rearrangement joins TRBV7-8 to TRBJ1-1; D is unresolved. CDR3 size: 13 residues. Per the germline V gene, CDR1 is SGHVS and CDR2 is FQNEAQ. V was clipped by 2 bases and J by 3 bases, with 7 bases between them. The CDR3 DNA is TGTGCCAGCAGCTTAATCCTGGACACTGAAGCTTTCTTT. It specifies CASSLILDTEAFF. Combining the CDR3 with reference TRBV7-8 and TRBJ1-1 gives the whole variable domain GAGVSQSPRYKVAKRGQDVALRCDPISGHVSLFWYQQALGQGPEFLTYFQNEAQLDKSGLPSDRFFAERPEGSVSTLKIQRTQQEDSAVYLCASSLILDTEAFFGQGTRLTVV.

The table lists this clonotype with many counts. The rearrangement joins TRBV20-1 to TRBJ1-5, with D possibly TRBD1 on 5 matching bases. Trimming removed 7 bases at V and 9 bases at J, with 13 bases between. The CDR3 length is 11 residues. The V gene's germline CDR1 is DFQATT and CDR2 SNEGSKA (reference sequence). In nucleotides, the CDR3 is TGCAGTGTTAGGGGCTGGGCGCCCCAGCATTTT. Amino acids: CSVRGWAPQHF.

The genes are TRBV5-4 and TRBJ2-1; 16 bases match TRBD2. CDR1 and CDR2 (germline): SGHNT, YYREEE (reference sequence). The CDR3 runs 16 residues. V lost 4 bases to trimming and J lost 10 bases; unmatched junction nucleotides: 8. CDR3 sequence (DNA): TGTGCCAGCAGCAAAGGGACTAGCGGGGGGGCCAGGGAGCAGTTCTTC. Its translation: CASSKGTSGGAREQFF.

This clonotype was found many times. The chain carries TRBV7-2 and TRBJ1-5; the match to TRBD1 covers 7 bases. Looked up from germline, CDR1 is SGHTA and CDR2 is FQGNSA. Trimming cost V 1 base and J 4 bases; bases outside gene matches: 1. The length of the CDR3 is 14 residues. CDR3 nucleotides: TGTGCCAGCAGCTTAGGGACAGGTAATCAGCCCCAGCATTTT. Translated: CASSLGTGNQPQHF.

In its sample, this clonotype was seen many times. The CDR3 region is CASSWTGGAYEQYF. In DNA, the CDR3 is TGTGCCAGCAGCTGGACAGGGGGCGCCTACGAGCAGTACTTC. The rearrangement uses TRBV5-8 and TRBJ2-7, with 11 nucleotides matching TRBD1. The V and J ends lost 3 bases and 2 bases, in that order; junction bases with no gene match: 1. The CDR3 loop spans 14 amino acids. The V gene's germline CDR1 is SGHTS and CDR2 YDEGEE.

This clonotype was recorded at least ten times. This CDR3 is CASIRGEGTKRFEQYF. The CDR3 region has the DNA TGCGCCAGCATTAGGGGGGAAGGGACTAAGAGATTCGAGCAGTACTTC. V is TRBV5-1 and J is TRBJ2-7; the D gene is possibly TRBD2 (7 bases). In germline, CDR1 is SGHRS, CDR2 YFSETQ. The ends were cut back, 6 bases at V and 6 bases at J, with 25 bases in the middle. The CDR3 has 16 amino acids. The full variable domain, completed using reference TRBV5-1 and TRBJ2-7, is KAGVTQTPRYLIKTRGQQVTLSCSPISGHRSVSWYQQTPGQGLQFLFEYFSETQRNKGNFPGRFSGRQFSNSRSEMNVSTLELGDSALYLCASIRGEGTKRFEQYFGPGTRLTVT.

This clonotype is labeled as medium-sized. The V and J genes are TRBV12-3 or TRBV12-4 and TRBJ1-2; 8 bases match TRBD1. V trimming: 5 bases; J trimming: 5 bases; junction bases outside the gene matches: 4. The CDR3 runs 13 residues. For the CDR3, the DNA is TGTGCCAGCAGTCGAGGACAGGGTTATGGCTACACCTTC. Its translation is CASSRGQGYGYTF.

As DNA, the CDR3 is TGTGCCAGCAGCTTAGAGGGAGGCGGGAGTAATTACGAGCAGTACTTC. It yields the protein CASSLEGGGSNYEQYF. The chain combines TRBV11-2 with TRBJ2-7; 7 bases are shared with TRBD2. V lost 0 bases, J lost 4 bases, and 9 bases stayed unmatched. CDR1 is SGHAT and CDR2 is FQNNGV in the germline V gene. The CDR3 is made up of 16 amino acids.

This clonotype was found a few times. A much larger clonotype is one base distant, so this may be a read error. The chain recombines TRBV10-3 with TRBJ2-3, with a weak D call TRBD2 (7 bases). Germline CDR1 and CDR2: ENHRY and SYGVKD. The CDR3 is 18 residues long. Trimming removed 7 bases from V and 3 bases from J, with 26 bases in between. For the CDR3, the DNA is TGTGCCATCAAGGTCCTGGGGGGGGCACTCCCCGAGACAGATACGCAGTATTTT. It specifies CAIKVLGGALPETDTQYF.

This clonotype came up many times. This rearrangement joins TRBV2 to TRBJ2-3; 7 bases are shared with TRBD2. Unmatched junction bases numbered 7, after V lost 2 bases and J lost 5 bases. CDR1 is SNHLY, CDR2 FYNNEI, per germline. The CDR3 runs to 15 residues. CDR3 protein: CASSEFASGGDTQYF. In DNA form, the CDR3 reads TGTGCCAGCAGTGAATTTGCTTCGGGGGGAGATACGCAGTATTTT.

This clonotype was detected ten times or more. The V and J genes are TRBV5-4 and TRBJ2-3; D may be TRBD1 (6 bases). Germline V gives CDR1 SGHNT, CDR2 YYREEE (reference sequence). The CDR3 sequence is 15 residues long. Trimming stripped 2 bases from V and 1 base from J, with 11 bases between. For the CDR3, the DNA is TGTGCCAGCAGCTTCGAGGGGGAAGGCACAGATACGCAGTATTTT. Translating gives CASSFEGEGTDTQYF.

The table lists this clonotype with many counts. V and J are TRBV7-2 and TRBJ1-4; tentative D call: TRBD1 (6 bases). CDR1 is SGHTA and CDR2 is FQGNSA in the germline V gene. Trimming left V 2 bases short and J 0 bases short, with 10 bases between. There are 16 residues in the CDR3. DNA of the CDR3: TGTGCCAGCAGCTTAAGAGGGGGAGCAACTAATGAAAAACTGTTTTTT. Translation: CASSLRGGATNEKLFF.

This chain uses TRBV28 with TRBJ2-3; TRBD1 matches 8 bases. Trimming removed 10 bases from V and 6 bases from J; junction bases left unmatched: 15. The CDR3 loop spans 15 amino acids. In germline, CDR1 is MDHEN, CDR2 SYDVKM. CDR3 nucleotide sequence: TGTGCCACCAAACCTACGGGACAGGCCACGGATACGCAGTATTTT. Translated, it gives CATKPTGQATDTQYF.

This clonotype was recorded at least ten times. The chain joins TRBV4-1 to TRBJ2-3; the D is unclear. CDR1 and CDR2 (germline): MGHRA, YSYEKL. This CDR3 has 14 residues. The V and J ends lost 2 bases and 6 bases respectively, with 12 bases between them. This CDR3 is CASSQTQVADTQYF. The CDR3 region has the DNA TGCGCCAGCAGCCAAACCCAGGTGGCCGATACGCAGTATTTT.

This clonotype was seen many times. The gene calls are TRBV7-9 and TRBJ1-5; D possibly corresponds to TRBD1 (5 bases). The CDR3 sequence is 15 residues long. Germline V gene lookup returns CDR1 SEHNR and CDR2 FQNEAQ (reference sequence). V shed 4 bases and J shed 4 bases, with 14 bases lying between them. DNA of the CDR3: TGTGCCAGCAGCTCTCAGGGAGGGTGGAATCAGCCCCAGCATTTT. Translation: CASSSQGGWNQPQHF.

The CDR3 sequence: CASRLASAHNEQFF. CDR3 nucleotide sequence: TGTGCCAGCCGACTCGCTAGCGCCCACAATGAGCAGTTCTTC. The chain links TRBV19 to TRBJ2-1, with a possible D match to TRBD2 (6 bases). This CDR3 has 14 residues. Per germline, CDR1 LNHDA and CDR2 SQIVND (reference sequence). V was trimmed by 9 bases and J by 5 bases, leaving 17 bases between them.

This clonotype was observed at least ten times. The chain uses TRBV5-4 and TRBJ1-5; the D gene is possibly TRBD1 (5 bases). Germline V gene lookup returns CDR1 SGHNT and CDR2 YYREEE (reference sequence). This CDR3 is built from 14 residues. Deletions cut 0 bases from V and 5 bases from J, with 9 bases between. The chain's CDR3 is CASSLGGSHQPQHF. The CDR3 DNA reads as TGTGCCAGCAGCTTGGGGGGGTCCCATCAGCCCCAGCATTTT.

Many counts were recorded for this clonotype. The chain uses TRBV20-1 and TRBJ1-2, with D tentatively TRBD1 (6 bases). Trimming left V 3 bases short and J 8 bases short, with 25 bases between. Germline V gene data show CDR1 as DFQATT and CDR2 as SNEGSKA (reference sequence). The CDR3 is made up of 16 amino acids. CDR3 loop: CSARSLTRQALLGYTF. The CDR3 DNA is TGCAGTGCTAGGTCACTCACTCGACAGGCCCTCTTAGGCTACACCTTC.

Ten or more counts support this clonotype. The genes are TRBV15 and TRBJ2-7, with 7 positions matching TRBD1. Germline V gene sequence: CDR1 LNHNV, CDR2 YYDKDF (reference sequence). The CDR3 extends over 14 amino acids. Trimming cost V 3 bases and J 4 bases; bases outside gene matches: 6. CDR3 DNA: TGTGCCACCAGCAGCCCGGGACAGAGGTACGAGCAGTACTTC. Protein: CATSSPGQRYEQYF.

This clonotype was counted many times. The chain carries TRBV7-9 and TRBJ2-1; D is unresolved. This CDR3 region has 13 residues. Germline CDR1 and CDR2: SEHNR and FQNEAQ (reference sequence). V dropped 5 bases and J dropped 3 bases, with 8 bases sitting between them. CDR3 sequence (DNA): TGTGCCAGCAGCCCGCCAAGCTACAATGAGCAGTTCTTC. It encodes CASSPPSYNEQFF.

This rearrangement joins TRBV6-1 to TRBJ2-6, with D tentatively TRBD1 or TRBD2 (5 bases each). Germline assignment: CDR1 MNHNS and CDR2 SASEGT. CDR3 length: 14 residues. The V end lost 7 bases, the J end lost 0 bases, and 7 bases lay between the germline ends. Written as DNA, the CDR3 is TGTGCCAGCACTGGGGGCTCTGGGGCCAACGTCCTGACTTTC. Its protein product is CASTGGSGANVLTF.

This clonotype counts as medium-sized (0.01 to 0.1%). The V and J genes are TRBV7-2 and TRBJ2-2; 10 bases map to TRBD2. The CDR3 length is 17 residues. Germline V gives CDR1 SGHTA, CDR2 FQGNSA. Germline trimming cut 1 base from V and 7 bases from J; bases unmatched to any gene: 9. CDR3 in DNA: TGTGCCAGCAGCTTAGGCGGACTAGCGGACGCCAACGGGGAGCTGTTTTTT. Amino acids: CASSLGGLADANGELFF.

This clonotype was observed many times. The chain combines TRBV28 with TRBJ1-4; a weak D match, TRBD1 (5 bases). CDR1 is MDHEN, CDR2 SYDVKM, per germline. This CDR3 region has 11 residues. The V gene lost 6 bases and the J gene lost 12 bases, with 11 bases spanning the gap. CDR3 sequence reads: CASSLWGELFF. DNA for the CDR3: TGTGCCAGCAGCCTATGGGGGGAACTGTTTTTT.

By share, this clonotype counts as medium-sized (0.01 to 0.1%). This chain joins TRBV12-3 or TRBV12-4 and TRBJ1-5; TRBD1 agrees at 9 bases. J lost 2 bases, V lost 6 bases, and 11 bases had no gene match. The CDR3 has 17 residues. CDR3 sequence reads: CASSHTNRGQGNQPQHF. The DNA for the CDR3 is TGTGCCAGCAGCCACACCAACAGGGGGCAGGGCAATCAGCCCCAGCATTTT.

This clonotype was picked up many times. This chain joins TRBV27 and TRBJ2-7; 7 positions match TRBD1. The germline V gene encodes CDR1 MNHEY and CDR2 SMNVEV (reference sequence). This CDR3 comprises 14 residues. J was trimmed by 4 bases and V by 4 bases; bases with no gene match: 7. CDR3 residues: CASSSQGSGYEQYF. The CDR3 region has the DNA TGTGCCAGCAGTTCACAGGGGTCAGGGTACGAGCAGTACTTC.

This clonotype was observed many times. For the CDR3, the DNA is TGTGCCAGCAGTTTAGGACAGGGCCTCTTAGGCTACACCTTC. This encodes CASSLGQGLLGYTF. The chain uses TRBV27 and TRBJ1-2, with 8 bases fitting TRBD1. J gave up 8 bases and V 2 bases, and 7 bases lay outside the gene matches. This CDR3 has 14 amino acids. The germline gives CDR1 MNHEY, CDR2 SMNVEV (reference sequence).

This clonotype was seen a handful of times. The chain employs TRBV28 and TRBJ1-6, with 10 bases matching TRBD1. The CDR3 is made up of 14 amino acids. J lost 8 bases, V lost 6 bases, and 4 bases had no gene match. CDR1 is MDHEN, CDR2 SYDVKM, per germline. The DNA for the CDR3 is TGTGCCAGCAGGACAGGGGGCGCGTATTCACCCCTCCACTTT. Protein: CASRTGGAYSPLHF.

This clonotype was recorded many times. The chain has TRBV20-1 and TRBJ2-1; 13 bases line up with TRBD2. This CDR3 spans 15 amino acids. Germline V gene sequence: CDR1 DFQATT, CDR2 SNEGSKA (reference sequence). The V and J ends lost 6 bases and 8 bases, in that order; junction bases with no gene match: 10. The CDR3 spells CSAGLAGAMEDEQFF. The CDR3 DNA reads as TGCAGTGCCGGACTAGCGGGGGCGATGGAGGATGAGCAGTTCTTC.